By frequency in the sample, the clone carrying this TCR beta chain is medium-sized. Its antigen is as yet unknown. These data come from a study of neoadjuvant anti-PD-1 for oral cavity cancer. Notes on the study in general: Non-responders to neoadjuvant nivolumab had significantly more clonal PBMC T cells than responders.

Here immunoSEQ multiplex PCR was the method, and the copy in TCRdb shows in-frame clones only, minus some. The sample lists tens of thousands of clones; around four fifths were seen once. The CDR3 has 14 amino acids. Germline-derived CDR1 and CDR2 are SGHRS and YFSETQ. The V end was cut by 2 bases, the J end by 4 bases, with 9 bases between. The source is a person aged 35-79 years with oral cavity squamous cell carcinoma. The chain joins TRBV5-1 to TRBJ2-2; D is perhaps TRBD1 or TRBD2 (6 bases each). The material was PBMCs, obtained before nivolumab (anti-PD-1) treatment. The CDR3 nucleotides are TGCGCCAGCAGCTTTGGGGGGCGCACCGGGGAGCTGTTTTTT. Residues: CASSFGGRTGELFF.